Sequencing of this T cell receptor beta chain was carried out in a study of T cell repertoires in cytomegalovirus infection. The wider study: Signatures in public TCR beta sequences pointed to both CMV infection and matching HLA type.

General study points: Carriers of CMV plus the relevant HLA were identified by cumulative public TCR beta family frequency. The ex vivo response was dominated by HLA-C-restricted CMV-specific TCR beta clonotypes.

Germline lookup yields CDR1 LGHDT and CDR2 YNNKEL (reference sequence). The CDR3 is 15 residues long. Trimming took off 1 base at V and 2 bases at J, with 11 bases between the two ends. For this clonotype: No antigen is known for it.

Each CDR3 protein is one row after TCRdb ran MiXCR on the reads. In the table there are a few hundred thousand distinct CDR3 sequences, 15% to 20% of which are singletons. The clonotype was recovered from a human donor in good health (CMV status not recorded). Some clones in this sample may be carry-over from other donors' samples. Material for sequencing was PBMCs. The chain couples TRBV3-1 to TRBJ1-2; a weak D match, TRBD1 (5 bases). The CDR3 sequence is CASSQAGTQNYGYTF. In nucleotides, the CDR3 is TGTGCCAGCAGCCAAGCCGGGACTCAAAACTATGGCTACACCTTC.